This is a list of T cell receptor beta chains from one sample in a study of T cell responses to AZD1222 COVID-19 vaccine. Clones were sequenced by immunoSEQ multiplex PCR, and TCRdb holds only the in-frame ones, with some missing. The sample records more than 75,000 clones, under 95% being singletons. This specimen was peripheral blood, taken 28 days after the second AZD1222 dose. These receptors all come from an adult who received the AZD1222 COVID-19 vaccine. CDR3s include the opening cysteine and the closing phenylalanine or tryptophan. The D gene is left open where the match is weak. Rows give clone size only sometimes, using once, few, many, or a class for an expanded clone.

v_call	j_call	d_call	clone_size	cdr3_nt	cdr3_aa
TRBV28	TRBJ2-7	.	.	TGTGCCAGCAGCCCGCCCGGACTTGACGAGCAGTACTTC	CASSPPGLDEQYF
TRBV5-4	TRBJ1-1	.	.	TGTGCCAGCAGCCCGACGGTTATGAACACTGAAGCTTTCTTT	CASSPTVMNTEAFF
TRBV19	TRBJ1-2	.	.	TGTGCCAGTAGTTGGGGTTCGGCTAACTATGGCTACACCTTC	CASSWGSANYGYTF
TRBV11-3	TRBJ2-2	.	once	TGTGCCAGCAGCTTAGCGTCCTCCGGGGAGCTGTTTTTT	CASSLASSGELFF
TRBV28	TRBJ1-5	.	.	TGTGCCAGCAGCCCGACCCAGGGGCTCAATCAGCCCCAGCATTTT	CASSPTQGLNQPQHF
TRBV14	TRBJ1-2	.	.	TGTGCCAGCAGCGAAACAAGGGGAGGCTACACCTTC	CASSETRGGYTF
TRBV6-5	TRBJ1-2	TRBD1	few	TGTGCCAGCAATGCTATAGGGACAGCTAACTATGGCTACACCTTC	CASNAIGTANYGYTF
TRBV3-1/TRBV3-2	TRBJ2-2	.	.	TGTGCCAGCAGCCAAGGATCCACCGGGGAGCTGTTTTTT	CASSQGSTGELFF
TRBV6-5	TRBJ2-7	.	.	TGTGCCAGCAGCCCAATCCTCGGCGAGCAGTACTTC	CASSPILGEQYF
TRBV27	TRBJ2-5	TRBD2	.	TGTGCCAGCAGTATAGCGGGAGTAAGAGATACGGAGACCCAGTACTTC	CASSIAGVRDTETQYF
TRBV5-1	TRBJ1-4	.	.	TGCGCCAGCAGCTTGGCAGGGGTGGCTAATGAAAAACTGTTTTTT	CASSLAGVANEKLFF
TRBV9	TRBJ1-1	.	.	TGTGCCAGCAGCGTAGGAGTGAGGGCAGCGGACACTGAAGCTTTCTTT	CASSVGVRAADTEAFF
TRBV7-9	TRBJ2-2	TRBD2	.	TGTGCCAGCAGCCCTGGACTAGCGGGAGTTAACGGGGAGCTGTTTTTT	CASSPGLAGVNGELFF
TRBV11-2	TRBJ2-1	.	.	TGTGCCAGCAGCCCGCGTGGTAGCGGATACAATGAGCAGTTCTTC	CASSPRGSGYNEQFF
TRBV5-5	TRBJ2-7	.	.	TGTGCCAGCAGCCCCCCATTGGCCTTTGGGTACGAGCAGTACTTC	CASSPPLAFGYEQYF
TRBV19	TRBJ2-2	.	.	TGTGCCAGTAGACAGGCCGGGGAGCTGTTTTTT	CASRQAGELFF